The following is a T cell receptor (beta chain) sequence with its context. The antigen remains unidentified. The data originate from a study of shared clonotypes between healthy human individuals. CDR1 KGHSH and CDR2 LQKENI come from the germline V gene. The CDR3 is 15 residues long. V was clipped by 3 bases and J by 0 bases, with 9 bases between them. Regarding the study as a whole: The sampled material consisted only of blood, and tissue repertoires are likely to differ. Owing to a small donor count, the genetic and exposure-history diversity represented was limited. Deeper or shallower sequencing was expected to change how clonotypes are shared among donors. Relative to their counterparts shared across all four donors, non-shared clonotypes exhibited diminished generation probabilities.

Only in-frame clones appear in the TCRdb table, and some are missing; sequencing was by immunoSEQ multiplex PCR. The table lists about 2.4 million clones, more than 85% of them singletons. This sequence originates from a man younger than 35 in good health. Some clones in this sample may be carry-over from other donors' samples. This sequence joins TRBV18 and TRBJ1-5; D remains ambiguous. The sample taken for sequencing was naive CD4+ T cells from PBMCs. Sample subset: CD45RA+ positively selected. In DNA, the CDR3 is TGTGCCAGCTCACCCACAAGCAATAGCAATCAGCCCCAGCATTTT. This encodes CASSPTSNSNQPQHF.